This T cell receptor beta chain was identified in a study of blood T cell repertoires in COVID-19 (dated by TCRdb to about 2020). Study-level background: Collaborator samples came from the United States, Italy and Spain and covered acute and convalescent phases of COVID-19. Where available, HLA class I and class II types were taken from metadata supplied by the sample provider and were not determined by assay-based typing. The dataset comprised deeply sampled blood TCRbeta repertoires from subjects exposed to, actively infected with, or recovered from COVID-19. The prospective study material was composed of cDNA or gDNA derived from T cells, B-cell-depleted T cells, or PBMCs. The samples were drawn from two sources: the first 160 participants of the ongoing ImmuneRACE study, and 1,254 subjects contributed by 6 global collaborators. The repertoires were released in a freely available public database meant as a resource for research on the immune response to SARS-CoV-2. Sample metadata almost always included a de-identified subject ID, COVID-19 status, age in years and sex. The full study reports these points: The quantity of clinical and demographic metadata differed by source and by participant and was supplied without curation.

Collaborating institutions collected whole blood in K2EDTA tubes following their own protocols. For TCRbeta analysis, collaborator samples were shipped as frozen whole blood, as isolated PBMCs, or as DNA extracted from either sample type. The immunoSEQ Assay, a bias-controlled multiplex PCR, was used to amplify TCRbeta CDR3 regions from genomic DNA. As for how the authors treated the data: Within the assay, amplification of reference gene primers was used to estimate how many nucleated cells each sample contained. Sequence reads were collapsed and filtered to measure the absolute abundance of every unique TCRbeta CDR3 rearrangement. For each sample, productive Simpson clonality was calculated by taking the square root of Simpson's diversity index across productive rearrangements. TCRdb provides this immuneACCESS table in a form limited to in-frame rearrangements. Some clones are lacking; in checked studies, under half of them reflect an unresolved V gene, and why the rest are absent is not known. V and J calls and clone size are copied from that table; D and trimming were computed from the DNA. The sample contains 140,000 to 150,000 clones, 65% to 85% of them found a single time. The ten largest clones take up 10% to 15% of the sample.

Concerning this clone: Which antigen it targets is not known. Base qualities are missing; no much larger clone stands one base away.

V and J are truncated by 5 bases and 9 bases respectively, leaving an intervening sequence of 8 bases. Sequences MDHEN (CDR1) and SYDVKM (CDR2) are obtained from the germline V gene. From its cysteine to its phenylalanine, the CDR3 spans 11 amino acids. Only the CDR3 region is kept as DNA, spanning 33 bases read in frame from base 1. The chain is encoded by TRBV28 joined to TRBJ1-5, with no confident D gene call. The sample consisted of peripheral blood. This sequence was found in a man between 60 and 75 years old with active or convalescent COVID-19. This receptor has the CDR3 CASSPRGPQHF. The DNA sequence is TGTGCCAGCAGTCCTCGGGGGCCCCAGCATTTT.